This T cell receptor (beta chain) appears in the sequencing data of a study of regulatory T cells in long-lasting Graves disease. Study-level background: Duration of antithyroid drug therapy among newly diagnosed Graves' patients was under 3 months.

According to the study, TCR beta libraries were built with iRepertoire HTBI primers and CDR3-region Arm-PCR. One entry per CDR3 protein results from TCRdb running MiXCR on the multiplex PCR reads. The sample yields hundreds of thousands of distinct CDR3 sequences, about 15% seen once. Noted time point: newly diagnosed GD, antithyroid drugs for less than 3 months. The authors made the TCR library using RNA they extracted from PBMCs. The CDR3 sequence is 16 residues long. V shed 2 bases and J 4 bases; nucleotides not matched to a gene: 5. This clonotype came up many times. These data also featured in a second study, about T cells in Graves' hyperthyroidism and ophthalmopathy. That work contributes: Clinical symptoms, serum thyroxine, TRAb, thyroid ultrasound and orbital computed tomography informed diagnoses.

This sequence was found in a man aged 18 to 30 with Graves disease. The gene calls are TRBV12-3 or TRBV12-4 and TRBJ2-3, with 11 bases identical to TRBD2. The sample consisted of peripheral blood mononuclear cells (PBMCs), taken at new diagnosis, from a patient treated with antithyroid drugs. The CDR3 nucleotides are TGTGCCAGCAGTTTAACTAGCGGGAGTCTTTCAGATACGCAGTATTTT. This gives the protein CASSLTSGSLSDTQYF.